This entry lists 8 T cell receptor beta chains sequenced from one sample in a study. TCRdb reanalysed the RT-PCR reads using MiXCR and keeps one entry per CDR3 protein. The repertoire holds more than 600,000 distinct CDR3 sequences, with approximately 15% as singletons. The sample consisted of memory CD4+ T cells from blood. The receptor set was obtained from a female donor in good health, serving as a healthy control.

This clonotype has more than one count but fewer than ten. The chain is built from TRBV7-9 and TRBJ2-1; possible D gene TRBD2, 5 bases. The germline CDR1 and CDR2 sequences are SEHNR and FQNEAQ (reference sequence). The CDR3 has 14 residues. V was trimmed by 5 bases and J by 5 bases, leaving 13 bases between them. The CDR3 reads CASSPWRADNEQFF. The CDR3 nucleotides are TGTGCCAGCAGCCCCTGGCGGGCCGACAATGAGCAGTTCTTC.

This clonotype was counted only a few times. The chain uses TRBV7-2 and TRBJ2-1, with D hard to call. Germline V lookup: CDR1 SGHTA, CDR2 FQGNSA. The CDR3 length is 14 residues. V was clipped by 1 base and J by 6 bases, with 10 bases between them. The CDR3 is CASSLDGRTNEQFF. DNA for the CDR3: TGTGCCAGCAGCTTAGATGGCCGGACCAATGAGCAGTTCTTC.

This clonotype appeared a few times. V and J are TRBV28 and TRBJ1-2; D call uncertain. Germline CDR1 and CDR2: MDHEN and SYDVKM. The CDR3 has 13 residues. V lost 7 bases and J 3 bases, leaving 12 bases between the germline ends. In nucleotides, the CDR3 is TGTGCCAGCACCCCCCGGGTAGACTATGGCTACACCTTC. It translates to CASTPRVDYGYTF.

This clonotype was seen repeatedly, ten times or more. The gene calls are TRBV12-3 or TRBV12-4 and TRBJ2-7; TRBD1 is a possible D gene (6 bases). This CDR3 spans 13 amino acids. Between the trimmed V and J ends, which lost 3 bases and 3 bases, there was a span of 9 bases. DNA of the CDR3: TGTGCCAGCAGTTTCACAGGGAACTACGAGCAGTACTTC. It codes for CASSFTGNYEQYF.

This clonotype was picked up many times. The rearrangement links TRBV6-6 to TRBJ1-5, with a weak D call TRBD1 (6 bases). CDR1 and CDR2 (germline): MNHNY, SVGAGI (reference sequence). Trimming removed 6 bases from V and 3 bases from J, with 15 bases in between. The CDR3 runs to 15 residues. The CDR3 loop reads CASSLTGSPNQPQHF. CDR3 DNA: TGTGCCAGCAGCCTAACAGGGAGTCCCAATCAGCCCCAGCATTTT.

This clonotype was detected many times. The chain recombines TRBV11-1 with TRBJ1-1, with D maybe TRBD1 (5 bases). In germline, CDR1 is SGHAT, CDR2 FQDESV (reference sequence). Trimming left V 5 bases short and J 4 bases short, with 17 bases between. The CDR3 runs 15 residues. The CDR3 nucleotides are TGTGCCAGCAGCCCGACGGGAACGGGGCCCACTGAAGCTTTCTTT. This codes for CASSPTGTGPTEAFF.

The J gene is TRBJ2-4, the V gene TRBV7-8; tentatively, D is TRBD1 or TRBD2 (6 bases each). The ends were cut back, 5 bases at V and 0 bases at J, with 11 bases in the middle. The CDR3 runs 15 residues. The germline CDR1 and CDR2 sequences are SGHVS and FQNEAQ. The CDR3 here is CASSVGGLAKNIQYF. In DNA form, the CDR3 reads TGTGCCAGCAGCGTGGGGGGCTTAGCCAAAAACATTCAGTACTTC.

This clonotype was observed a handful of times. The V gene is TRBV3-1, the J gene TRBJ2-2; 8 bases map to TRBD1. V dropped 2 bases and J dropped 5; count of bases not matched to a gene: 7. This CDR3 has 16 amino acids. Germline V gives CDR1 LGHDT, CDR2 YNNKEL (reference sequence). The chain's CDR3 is CASSQTGGGGTGELFF. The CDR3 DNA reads TGTGCCAGCAGCCAAACAGGGGGAGGAGGGACCGGGGAGCTGTTTTTT.